This is a list of T cell receptor beta chains from one sample in a study of CD8 T cells in ankylosing spondylitis. Using its own MiXCR run on the 5' RACE reads, TCRdb lists one record per CDR3 protein. The profile shows 220,000 or so distinct CDR3 sequences, roughly 10% of them singletons. Sequenced: blood, either unsorted or a sorted T cell fraction (not recorded which). These receptors were taken from a male donor with ankylosing spondylitis or in good health (not recorded which). The CDR3 runs from the conserved cysteine through the conserved F or W. Each record gives: J gene, D gene, V gene, clone size, CDR3 protein, CDR3 DNA. The D gene is left open where the match is weak. Clone size is stated in some rows and not others, as once, few, many or a class when expanded.

TRBJ2-7 TRBD1 TRBV20-1 many CSARPGTGGRYEQYF TGCAGTGCTAGACCCGGGACAGGGGGCAGGTACGAGCAGTACTTC
TRBJ2-7 TRBD1 TRBV7-6 many CASSSRQGTLDEQYF TGTGCCAGCAGCTCCCGACAGGGGACTTTAGACGAGCAGTACTTC
TRBJ2-5 - TRBV27 many CASWDRRFQYF TGTGCCAGCTGGGACCGACGATTCCAGTACTTC
TRBJ2-1 - TRBV3-1 few CASSQEASASSQFF TGTGCCAGCAGCCAAGAAGCTAGCGCTTCGTCGCAGTTCTTC
TRBJ1-1 - TRBV29-1 many CSVRGAANTEAFF TGCAGCGTCCGGGGGGCGGCGAACACTGAAGCTTTCTTT
TRBJ2-5 - TRBV20-1 few CSARWARAFRTSQETQYF TGCAGTGCTAGGTGGGCGAGGGCTTTTAGAACGTCCCAAGAGACCCAGTACTTC
TRBJ2-2 TRBD1 TRBV9 many CASSTGQGPNTGELFF TGTGCCAGCAGCACTGGACAGGGTCCGAACACCGGGGAGCTGTTTTTT
TRBJ2-1 - TRBV3-2 few CASSQATGRNTYNEQFF TGTGCCAGCAGCCAAGCAACAGGGCGGAATACCTACAATGAGCAGTTCTTC
TRBJ1-1 - TRBV9 few CASSVGGGASTEAFF TGTGCCAGCAGCGTAGGGGGGGGGGCTAGCACTGAAGCTTTCTTT
TRBJ1-3 - TRBV12-3/TRBV12-4 many CASTIRSGVGNTIYF TGTGCCAGCACCATACGCTCAGGGGTGGGAAACACCATATATTTT
TRBJ1-3 - TRBV7-2 few CASSRLHGHTIYF TGTGCCAGCAGCCGCTTACATGGGCACACCATATATTTT
TRBJ2-4 - TRBV5-6 many CASSLGLTGPNIQYF TGTGCCAGCAGCTTAGGTCTGACCGGGCCAAACATTCAGTACTTC
TRBJ1-5 TRBD1 TRBV15 few CATSTPLMTGQGQPQHF TGTGCCACCAGCACCCCGTTAATGACAGGGCAGGGTCAGCCCCAGCATTTT
TRBJ1-2 TRBD1 TRBV12-3/TRBV12-4 many CASSLRQGRNYGYTF TGTGCCAGCAGTTTGAGACAGGGACGGAACTATGGCTACACCTTC
TRBJ2-5 - TRBV6-1 many CASRKLVAETQYF TGTGCCAGCAGAAAACTAGTGGCGGAGACCCAGTACTTC
TRBJ2-3 TRBD2 TRBV24-1 many CATSDYLGGGSTDTQYF TGTGCCACCAGTGATTACCTCGGCGGGGGTAGCACAGATACGCAGTATTTT
TRBJ2-1 TRBD2 TRBV7-3 few CASRTRGGLDNEQFF TGTGCCAGCAGAACGCGGGGGGGCCTCGACAATGAGCAGTTCTTC
TRBJ1-5 TRBD1 TRBV7-2 - CASSLSGQGHQPQHF TGTGCCAGCAGCTTATCCGGACAGGGGCATCAGCCCCAGCATTTT
TRBJ1-1 TRBD1 TRBV20-1 few CSAITGTGGGTEAFF TGCAGTGCTATCACAGGGACAGGCGGGGGCACTGAAGCTTTCTTT
TRBJ2-2 TRBD2 TRBV29-1 few CSSRGGDGELFF TGCAGCAGCCGGGGGGGCGACGGGGAGCTGTTTTTT
TRBJ2-7 - TRBV5-1 few CASSLAGDGPYEQYF TGCGCCAGCAGCTTGGCGGGGGATGGCCCCTACGAGCAGTACTTC
TRBJ2-7 TRBD2 TRBV12-3/TRBV12-4 few CASSSGLATTYEQYF TGTGCCAGCAGTTCGGGACTAGCGACTACCTACGAGCAGTACTTC
TRBJ2-1 TRBD2 TRBV5-1 many CASSFGLAGYNEQFF TGCGCCAGCAGTTTCGGACTAGCGGGTTACAATGAGCAGTTCTTC
TRBJ1-1 - TRBV20-1 many CSARDPAGPAEAFF TGCAGTGCTAGAGATCCCGCAGGGCCGGCTGAAGCTTTCTTT
TRBJ2-7 - TRBV12-3/TRBV12-4 many CASSLEGGLVTYEQYF TGTGCCAGCAGTTTAGAGGGCGGTCTAGTTACCTACGAGCAGTACTTC
TRBJ2-1 - TRBV20-1 few CSAARGVAGNNEQFF TGCAGTGCCGCCAGGGGGGTAGCGGGGAACAATGAGCAGTTCTTC
TRBJ1-5 - TRBV7-9 few CASSREGNQPQHF TGTGCCAGCTCCCGTGAGGGCAATCAGCCCCAGCATTTT
TRBJ1-5 TRBD1 TRBV7-2 - CASSLRQGAKPQHF TGTGCCAGCAGCTTACGACAGGGGGCCAAGCCCCAGCATTTT
TRBJ1-1 TRBD1 TRBV2 few CASSLPGTENTEAFF TGTGCCAGCAGCCTCCCCGGGACAGAGAACACTGAAGCTTTCTTT
TRBJ2-5 TRBD1 TRBV7-2 few CASSLSGTGGFKTQYF TGTGCCAGCAGCTTATCCGGGACAGGGGGCTTCAAGACCCAGTACTTC
TRBJ2-1 TRBD2 TRBV7-2 large CASSLIAGVNEQFF TGTGCCAGCAGCTTAATAGCGGGGGTCAATGAGCAGTTCTTC
TRBJ2-3 TRBD2 TRBV6-1 - CASEPLGGENTQYF TGTGCCAGCGAACCACTCGGGGGGGAGAATACGCAGTATTTT
TRBJ2-2 TRBD2 TRBV25-1 many CASSNLGGSTGELFF TGTGCCAGCAGTAATTTGGGAGGGAGCACCGGGGAGCTGTTTTTT
TRBJ2-1 TRBD1 TRBV7-8 few CASSLAVGGQGAYNEQFF TGTGCCAGCAGCTTAGCCGTCGGTGGACAGGGGGCTTACAATGAGCAGTTCTTC
TRBJ2-7 TRBD1 TRBV10-3 many CAISPGQGSYEQYF TGTGCCATCAGTCCGGGACAGGGTTCCTACGAGCAGTACTTC
TRBJ2-2 TRBD1 TRBV7-3 many CASSLTQGTGGRTGELFF TGTGCCAGCAGCTTAACGCAGGGGACAGGGGGCCGTACCGGGGAGCTGTTTTTT